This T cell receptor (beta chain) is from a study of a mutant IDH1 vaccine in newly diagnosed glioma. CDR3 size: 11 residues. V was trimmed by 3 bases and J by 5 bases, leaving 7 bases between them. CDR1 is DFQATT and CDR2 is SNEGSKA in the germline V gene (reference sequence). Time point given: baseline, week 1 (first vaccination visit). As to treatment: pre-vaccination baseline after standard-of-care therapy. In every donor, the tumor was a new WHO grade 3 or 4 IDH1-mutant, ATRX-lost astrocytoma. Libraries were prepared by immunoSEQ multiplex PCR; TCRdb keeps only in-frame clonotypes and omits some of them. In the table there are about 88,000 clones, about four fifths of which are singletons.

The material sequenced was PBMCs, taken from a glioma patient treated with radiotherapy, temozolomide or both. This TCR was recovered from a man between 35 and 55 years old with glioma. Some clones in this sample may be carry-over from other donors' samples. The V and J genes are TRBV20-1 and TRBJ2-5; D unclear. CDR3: CSARVVETQYF. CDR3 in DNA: TGCAGTGCTAGGGTAGTGGAGACCCAGTACTTC.